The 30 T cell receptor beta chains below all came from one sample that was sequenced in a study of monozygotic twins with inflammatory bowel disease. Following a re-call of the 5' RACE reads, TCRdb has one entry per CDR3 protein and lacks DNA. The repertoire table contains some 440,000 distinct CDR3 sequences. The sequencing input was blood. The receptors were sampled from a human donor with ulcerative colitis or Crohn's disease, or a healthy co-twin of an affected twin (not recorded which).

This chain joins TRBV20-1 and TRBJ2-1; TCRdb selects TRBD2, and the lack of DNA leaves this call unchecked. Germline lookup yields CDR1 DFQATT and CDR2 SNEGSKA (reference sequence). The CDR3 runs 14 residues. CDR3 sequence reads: CSAPSGRGNNEQFF.

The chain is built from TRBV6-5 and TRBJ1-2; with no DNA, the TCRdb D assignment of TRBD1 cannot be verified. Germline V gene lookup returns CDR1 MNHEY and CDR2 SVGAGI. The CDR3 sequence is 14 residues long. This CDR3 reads CASSSGRGLYGYTF.

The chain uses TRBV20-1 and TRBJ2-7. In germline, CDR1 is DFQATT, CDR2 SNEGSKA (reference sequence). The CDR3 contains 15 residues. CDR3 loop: CSARDIEGNSYEQYF.

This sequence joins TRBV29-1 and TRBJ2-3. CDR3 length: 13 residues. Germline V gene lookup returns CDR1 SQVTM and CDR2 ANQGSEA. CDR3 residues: CSVELGSTDTQYF.

CDR3: CASSREGQLIANYGYTF. The gene calls are TRBV7-8 and TRBJ1-2; with no DNA, the TCRdb D assignment of TRBD1 cannot be verified. CDR3 length equals 17 residues. Germline CDR1 is SGHVS and CDR2 is FQNEAQ.

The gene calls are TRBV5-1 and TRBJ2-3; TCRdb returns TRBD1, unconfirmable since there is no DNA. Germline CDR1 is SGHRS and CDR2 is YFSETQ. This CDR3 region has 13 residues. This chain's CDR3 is CASSTGGSDTQYF.

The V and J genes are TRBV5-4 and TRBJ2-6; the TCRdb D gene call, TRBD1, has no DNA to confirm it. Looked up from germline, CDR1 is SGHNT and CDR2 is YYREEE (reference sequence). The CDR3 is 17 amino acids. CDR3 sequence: CASRLGTVNSGANVLTF.

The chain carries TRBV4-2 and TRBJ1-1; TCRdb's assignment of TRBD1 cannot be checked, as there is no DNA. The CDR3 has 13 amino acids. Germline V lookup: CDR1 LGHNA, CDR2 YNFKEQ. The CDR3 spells CASSQGEGIEAFF.

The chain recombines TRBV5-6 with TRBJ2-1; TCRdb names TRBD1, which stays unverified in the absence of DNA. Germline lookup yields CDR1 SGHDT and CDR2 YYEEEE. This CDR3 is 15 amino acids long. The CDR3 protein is CASSLPGQASNEQFF.

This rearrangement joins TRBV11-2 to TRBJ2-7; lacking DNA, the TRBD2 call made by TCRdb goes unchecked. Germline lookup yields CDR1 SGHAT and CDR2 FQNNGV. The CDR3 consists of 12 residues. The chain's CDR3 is CASSSVRGEQYF.

The CDR3 sequence: CASSVDIGAPYEQYF. The chain has TRBV9 and TRBJ2-7; the TCRdb D gene call, TRBD1, has no DNA to confirm it. CDR3 size: 15 residues. CDR1 and CDR2 from the germline V gene are SGDLS and YYNGEE.

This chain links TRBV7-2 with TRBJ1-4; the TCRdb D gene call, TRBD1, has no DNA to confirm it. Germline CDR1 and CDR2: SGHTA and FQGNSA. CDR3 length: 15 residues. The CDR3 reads CASSARQGLNEKLFF. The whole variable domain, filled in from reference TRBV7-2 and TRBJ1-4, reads GAGVSQSPSNKVTEKGKDVELRCDPISGHTALYWYRQSLGQGLEFLIYFQGNSAPDKSGLPSDRFSAERTGGSVSTLTIQRTQQEDSAVYLCASSARQGLNEKLFFGSGTQLSVL.

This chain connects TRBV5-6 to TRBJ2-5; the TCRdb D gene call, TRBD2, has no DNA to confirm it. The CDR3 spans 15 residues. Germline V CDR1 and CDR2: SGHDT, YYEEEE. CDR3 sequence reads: CASSSLAETGETQYF.

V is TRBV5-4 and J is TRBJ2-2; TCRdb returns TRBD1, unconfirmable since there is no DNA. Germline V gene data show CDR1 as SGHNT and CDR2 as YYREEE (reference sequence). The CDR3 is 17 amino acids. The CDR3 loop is CASSLGLGQGVTGELFF.

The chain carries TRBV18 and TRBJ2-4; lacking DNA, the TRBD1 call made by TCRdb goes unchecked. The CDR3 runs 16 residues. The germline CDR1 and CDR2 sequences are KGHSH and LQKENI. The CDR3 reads CASSPIQTGAKNIQYF.

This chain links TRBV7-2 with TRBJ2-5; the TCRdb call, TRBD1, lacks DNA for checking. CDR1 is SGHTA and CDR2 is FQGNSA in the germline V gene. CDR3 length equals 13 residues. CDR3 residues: CASSLPKGHLKYF.

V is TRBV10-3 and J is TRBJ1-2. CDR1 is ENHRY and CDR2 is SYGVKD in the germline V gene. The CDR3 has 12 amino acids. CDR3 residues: CAISHENYGYTF.

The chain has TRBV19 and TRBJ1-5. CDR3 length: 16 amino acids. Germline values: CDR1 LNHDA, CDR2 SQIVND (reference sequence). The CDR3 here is CASSIVRTGLVQPQHF.

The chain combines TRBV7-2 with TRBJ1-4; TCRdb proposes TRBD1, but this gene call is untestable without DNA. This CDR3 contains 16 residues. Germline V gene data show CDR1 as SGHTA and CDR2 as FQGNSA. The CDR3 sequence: CASSARDRGTNEKLFF.

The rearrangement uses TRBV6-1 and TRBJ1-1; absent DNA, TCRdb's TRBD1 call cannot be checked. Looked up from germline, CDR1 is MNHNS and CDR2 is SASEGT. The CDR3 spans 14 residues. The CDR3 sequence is CASSPTGENTEAFF.

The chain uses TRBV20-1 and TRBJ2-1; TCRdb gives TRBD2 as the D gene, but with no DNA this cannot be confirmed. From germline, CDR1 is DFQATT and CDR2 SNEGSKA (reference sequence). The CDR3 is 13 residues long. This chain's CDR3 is CSAERDPGNEQFF.

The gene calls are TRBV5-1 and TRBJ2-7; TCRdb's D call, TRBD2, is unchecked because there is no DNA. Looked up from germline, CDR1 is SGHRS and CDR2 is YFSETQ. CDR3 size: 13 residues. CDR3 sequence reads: CASRRSLSVEQYF.

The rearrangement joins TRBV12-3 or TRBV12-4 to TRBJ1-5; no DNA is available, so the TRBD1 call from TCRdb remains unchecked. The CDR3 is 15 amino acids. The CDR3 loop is CASSSDRYSNQPQHF.

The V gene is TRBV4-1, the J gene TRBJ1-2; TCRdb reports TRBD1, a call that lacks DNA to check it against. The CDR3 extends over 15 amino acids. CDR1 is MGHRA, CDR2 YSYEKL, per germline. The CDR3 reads CASSPSLLTGYGYTF.

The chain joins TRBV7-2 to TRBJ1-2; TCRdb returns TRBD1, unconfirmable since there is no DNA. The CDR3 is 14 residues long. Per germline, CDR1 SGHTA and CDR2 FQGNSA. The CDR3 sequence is CASSPGQGYGGYTF.

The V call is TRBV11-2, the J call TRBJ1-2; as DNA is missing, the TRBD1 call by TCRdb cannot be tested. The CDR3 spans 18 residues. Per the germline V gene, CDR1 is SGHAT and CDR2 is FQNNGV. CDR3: CASSKSTQLRDRQYGYTF.

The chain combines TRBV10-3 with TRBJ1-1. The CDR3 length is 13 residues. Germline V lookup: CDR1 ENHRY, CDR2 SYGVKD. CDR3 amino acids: CATTDGLNTEAFF.

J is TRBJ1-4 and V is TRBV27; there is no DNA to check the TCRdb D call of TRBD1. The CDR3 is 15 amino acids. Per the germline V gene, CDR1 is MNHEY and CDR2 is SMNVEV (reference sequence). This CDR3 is CASARGTHANEKLFF.

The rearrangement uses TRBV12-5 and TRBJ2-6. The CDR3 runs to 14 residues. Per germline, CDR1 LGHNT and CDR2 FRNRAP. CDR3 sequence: CASGGGAGANVLTF.

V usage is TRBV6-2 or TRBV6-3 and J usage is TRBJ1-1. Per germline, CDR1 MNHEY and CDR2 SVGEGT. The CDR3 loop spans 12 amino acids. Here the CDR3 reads CASSYSNTEAFF.